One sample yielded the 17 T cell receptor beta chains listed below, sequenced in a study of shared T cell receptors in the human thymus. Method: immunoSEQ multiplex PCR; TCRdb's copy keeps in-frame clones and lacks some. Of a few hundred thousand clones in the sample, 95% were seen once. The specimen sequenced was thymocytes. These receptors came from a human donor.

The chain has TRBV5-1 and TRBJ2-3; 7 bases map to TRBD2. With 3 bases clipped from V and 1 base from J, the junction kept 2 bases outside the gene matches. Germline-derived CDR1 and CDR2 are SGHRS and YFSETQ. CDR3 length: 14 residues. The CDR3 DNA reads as TGCGCCAGCAGCTCGCTAGCGGGCACAGATACGCAGTATTTT. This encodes CASSSLAGTDTQYF.

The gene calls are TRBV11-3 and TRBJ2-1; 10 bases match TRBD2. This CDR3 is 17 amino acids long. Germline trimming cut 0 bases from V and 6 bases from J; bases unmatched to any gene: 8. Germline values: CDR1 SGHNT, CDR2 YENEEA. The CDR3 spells CASSLDGRTSGFNEQFF. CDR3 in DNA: TGTGCCAGCAGCTTAGATGGTAGGACTAGCGGCTTCAATGAGCAGTTCTTC.

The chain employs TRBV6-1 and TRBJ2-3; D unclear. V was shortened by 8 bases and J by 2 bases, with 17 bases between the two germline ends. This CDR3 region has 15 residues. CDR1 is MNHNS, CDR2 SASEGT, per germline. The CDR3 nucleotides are TGTGCCAGCGGTCCTAGGGCAGGTATCACAGATACGCAGTATTTT. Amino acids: CASGPRAGITDTQYF.

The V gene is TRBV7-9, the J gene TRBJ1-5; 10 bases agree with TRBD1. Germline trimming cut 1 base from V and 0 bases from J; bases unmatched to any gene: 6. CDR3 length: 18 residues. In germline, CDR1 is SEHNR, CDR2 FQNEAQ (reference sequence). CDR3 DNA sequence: TGTGCCAGCAGCTTAGGGGACAGGGGAGACTATAGCAATCAGCCCCAGCATTTT. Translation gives CASSLGDRGDYSNQPQHF.

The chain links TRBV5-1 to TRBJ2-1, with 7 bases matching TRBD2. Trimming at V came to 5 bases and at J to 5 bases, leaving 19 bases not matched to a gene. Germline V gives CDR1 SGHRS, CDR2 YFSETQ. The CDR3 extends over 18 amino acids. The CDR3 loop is CASSSRAGTPPDNNEQFF. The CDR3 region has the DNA TGCGCCAGCAGTAGTCGAGCGGGAACCCCTCCGGATAACAATGAGCAGTTCTTC.

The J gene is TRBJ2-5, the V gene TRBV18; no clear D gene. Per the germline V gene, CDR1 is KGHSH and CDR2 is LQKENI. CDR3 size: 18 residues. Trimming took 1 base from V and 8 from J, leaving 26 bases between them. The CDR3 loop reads CASSPRTAQTPSWETQYF. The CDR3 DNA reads TGTGCCAGCTCACCACGGACGGCCCAAACACCGTCGTGGGAAACCCAGTACTTC. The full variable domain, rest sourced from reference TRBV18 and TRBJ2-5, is NAGVMQNPRHLVRRRGQEARLRCSPMKGHSHVYWYRQLPEEGLKFMVYLQKENIIDESGMPKERFSAEFPKEGPSILRIQQVVRGDSAAYFCASSPRTAQTPSWETQYFGPGTRLLVL.

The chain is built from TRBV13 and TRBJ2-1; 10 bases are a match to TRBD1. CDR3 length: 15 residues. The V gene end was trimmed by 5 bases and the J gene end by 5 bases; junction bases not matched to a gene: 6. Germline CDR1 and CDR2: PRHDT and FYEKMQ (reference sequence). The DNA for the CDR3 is TGTGCCAGCAGCGCCTACGGGACAGGGGACAATGAGCAGTTCTTC. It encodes CASSAYGTGDNEQFF.

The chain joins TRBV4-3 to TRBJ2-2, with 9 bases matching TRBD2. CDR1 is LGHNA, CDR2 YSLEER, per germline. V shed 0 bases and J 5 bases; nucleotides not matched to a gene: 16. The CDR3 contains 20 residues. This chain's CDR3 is CASSQDRRLAGPPGTGELFF. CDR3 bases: TGCGCCAGCAGCCAAGATAGGAGGCTAGCGGGACCGCCGGGGACCGGGGAGCTGTTTTTT.

CDR3 protein: CASSLPKPGDEKLFF. As DNA, the CDR3 is TGTGCCAGCAGCTTACCCAAGCCCGGTGATGAAAAACTGTTTTTT. The rearrangement joins TRBV7-9 to TRBJ1-4; D unresolved. Per germline, CDR1 SEHNR and CDR2 FQNEAQ (reference sequence). Trimming left V 2 bases short and J 6 bases short, with 13 bases between. The CDR3 is made up of 15 amino acids.

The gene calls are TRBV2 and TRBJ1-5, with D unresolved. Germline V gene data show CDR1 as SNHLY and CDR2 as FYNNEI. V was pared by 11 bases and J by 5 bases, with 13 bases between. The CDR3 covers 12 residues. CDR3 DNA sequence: TGTGCCGGGCACGGGGTGGATCAGCCCCAGCATTTT. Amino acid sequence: CAGHGVDQPQHF.

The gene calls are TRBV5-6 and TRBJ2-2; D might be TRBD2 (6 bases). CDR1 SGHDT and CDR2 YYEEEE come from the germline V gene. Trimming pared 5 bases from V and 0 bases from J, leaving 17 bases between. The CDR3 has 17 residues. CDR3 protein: CASSNRAAGPNTGELFF. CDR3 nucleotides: TGTGCCAGCAGTAACCGGGCGGCGGGACCGAACACCGGGGAGCTGTTTTTT.

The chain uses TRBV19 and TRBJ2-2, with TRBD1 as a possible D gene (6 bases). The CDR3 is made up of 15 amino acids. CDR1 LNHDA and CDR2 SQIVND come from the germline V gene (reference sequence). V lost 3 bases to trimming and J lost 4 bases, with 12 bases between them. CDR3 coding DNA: TGTGCCAGTAGTATCTGGGGGCCGGGCACCGGGGAGCTGTTTTTT. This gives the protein CASSIWGPGTGELFF. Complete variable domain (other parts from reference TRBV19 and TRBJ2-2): DGGITQSPKYLFRKEGQNVTLSCEQNLNHDAMYWYRQDPGQGLRLIYYSQIVNDFQKGDIAEGYSVSREKKESFPLTVTSAQKNPTAFYLCASSIWGPGTGELFFGEGSRLTVL.

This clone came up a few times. DNA of the CDR3: TGTGCCAGCTCACCTGGGCGGTGCGGGAGGTTTTACAATGAGCAGTTCTTC. Its translation: CASSPGRCGRFYNEQFF. V gene TRBV18 combines with J gene TRBJ2-1, with 8 bases aligning to TRBD2. The germline gives CDR1 KGHSH, CDR2 LQKENI. The CDR3 runs 17 residues. V lost 3 bases to trimming and J lost 4 bases; unmatched junction nucleotides: 11. The full variable domain, completed using reference TRBV18 and TRBJ2-1, is NAGVMQNPRHLVRRRGQEARLRCSPMKGHSHVYWYRQLPEEGLKFMVYLQKENIIDESGMPKERFSAEFPKEGPSILRIQQVVRGDSAAYFCASSPGRCGRFYNEQFFGPGTRLTVL.

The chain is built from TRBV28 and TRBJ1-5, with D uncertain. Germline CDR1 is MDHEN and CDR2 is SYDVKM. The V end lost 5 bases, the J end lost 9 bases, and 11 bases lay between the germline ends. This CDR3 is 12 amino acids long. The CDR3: CASSPLRGPQHF. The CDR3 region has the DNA TGTGCCAGCAGTCCCCTCCGTGGGCCCCAGCATTTT.

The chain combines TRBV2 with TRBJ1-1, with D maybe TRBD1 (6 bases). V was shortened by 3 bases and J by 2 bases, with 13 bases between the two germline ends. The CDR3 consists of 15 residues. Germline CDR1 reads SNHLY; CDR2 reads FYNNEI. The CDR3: CASSEADSINTEAFF. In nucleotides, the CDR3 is TGTGCCAGCAGTGAGGCGGACAGCATCAACACTGAAGCTTTCTTT.

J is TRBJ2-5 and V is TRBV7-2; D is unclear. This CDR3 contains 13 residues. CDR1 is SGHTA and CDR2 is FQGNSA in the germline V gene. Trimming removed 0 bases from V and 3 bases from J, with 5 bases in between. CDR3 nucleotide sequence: TGTGCCAGCAGCTTAGCGCCGGAAGAGACCCAGTACTTC. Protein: CASSLAPEETQYF.

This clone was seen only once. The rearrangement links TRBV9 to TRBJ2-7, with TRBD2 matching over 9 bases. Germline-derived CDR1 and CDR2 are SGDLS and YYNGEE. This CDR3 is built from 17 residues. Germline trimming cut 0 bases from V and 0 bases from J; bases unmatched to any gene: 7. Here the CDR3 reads CASSVADSGRDSYEQYF. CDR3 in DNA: TGTGCCAGCAGCGTAGCCGATAGCGGGAGAGACTCCTACGAGCAGTACTTC.